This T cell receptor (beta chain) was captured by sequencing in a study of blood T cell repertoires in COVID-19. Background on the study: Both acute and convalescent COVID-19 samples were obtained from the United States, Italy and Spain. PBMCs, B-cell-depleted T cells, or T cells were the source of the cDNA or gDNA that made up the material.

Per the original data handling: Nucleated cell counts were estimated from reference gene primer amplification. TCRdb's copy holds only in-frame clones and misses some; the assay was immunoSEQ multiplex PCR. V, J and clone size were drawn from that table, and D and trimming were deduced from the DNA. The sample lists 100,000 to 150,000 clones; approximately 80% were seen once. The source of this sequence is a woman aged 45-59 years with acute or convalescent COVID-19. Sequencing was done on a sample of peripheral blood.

CDR3 sequence reads: CASSPDRYEAFF. CDR3 DNA: TGTGCCAGCAGCCCCGACAGGTACGAAGCTTTCTTT. J is TRBJ1-1 and V is TRBV11-2; D is possibly TRBD1 (6 bases). The CDR3 loop spans 12 amino acids. The V and J ends lost 5 bases and 8 bases respectively, with 12 bases between them. Germline assignment: CDR1 SGHAT and CDR2 FQNNGV.